What follows are 8 T cell receptor beta chains derived from one specimen sequenced in a study of blood T cell repertoires in COVID-19 (TCRdb year 2020). The library came from the immunoSEQ multiplex PCR assay. TCRdb took this table from immuneACCESS and kept in-frame rearrangements with V and J called. Such tables lack part of the clones; where checked against another copy, unresolved V genes explain under half of the gap, and the rest is unexplained. The sample table shows 100,000 to 120,000 clones, and about 85% are seen once. The ten biggest clones cover around 4.3% of the sample. The sample comprised peripheral blood. The source of these receptors is a man aged 50 to 59 with acute or convalescent COVID-19.

The chain recombines TRBV7-8 with TRBJ2-1; 10 bases align to TRBD2. The CDR3 runs to 16 residues. Per germline, CDR1 SGHVS and CDR2 FQNEAQ. The V and J ends lost 4 bases and 2 bases, in that order; junction bases with no gene match: 5. Here the CDR3 reads CASSYRLAGTYNEQFF. The CDR3, as DNA: TGTGCCAGCAGCTACCGACTAGCGGGCACCTACAATGAGCAGTTCTTC.

The J gene is TRBJ2-5, the V gene TRBV5-1, with 7 bases lining up with TRBD2. The V gene's germline CDR1 is SGHRS and CDR2 YFSETQ. Trimming at V came to 2 bases and at J to 5 bases, leaving 6 bases not matched to a gene. There are 14 residues in the CDR3. The CDR3 region has the DNA TGCGCCAGCAGCTTAGTGAGGGGAGGGGAGACCCAGTACTTC. The encoded protein is CASSLVRGGETQYF.

V and J are TRBV9 and TRBJ2-5; D is possibly TRBD1 (6 bases). The CDR3 sequence is 16 residues long. V was cut by 4 bases and J by 2 bases, with 18 bases left in between. Germline V gene sequence: CDR1 SGDLS, CDR2 YYNGEE. CDR3 DNA sequence: TGTGCCAGCAGCAAAGTAGGGACACCAAGACAAGAGACCCAGTACTTC. It codes for CASSKVGTPRQETQYF.

This rearrangement joins TRBV5-1 to TRBJ1-2; 8 bases fit TRBD1. Germline V gene data show CDR1 as SGHRS and CDR2 as YFSETQ. V was clipped by 4 bases and J by 2 bases; unmatched bases: 4. This CDR3 region has 14 residues. The DNA for the CDR3 is TGCGCCAGCAGCGCAGGACAGGGCAACTATGGCTACACCTTC. As protein: CASSAGQGNYGYTF.

The chain employs TRBV9 and TRBJ1-2; D gene uncertain. Per the germline V gene, CDR1 is SGDLS and CDR2 is YYNGEE. The CDR3 length is 15 residues. Between the trimmed V and J ends, which lost 0 bases and 8 bases, there was a span of 17 bases. The CDR3 spells CASSVGVDQTQGYTF. The CDR3 DNA reads as TGTGCCAGCAGCGTAGGGGTAGACCAGACTCAGGGCTACACCTTC. The full variable domain, rest sourced from reference TRBV9 and TRBJ1-2, is DSGVTQTPKHLITATGQRVTLRCSPRSGDLSVYWYQQSLDQGLQFLIQYYNGEERAKGNILERFSAQQFPDLHSELNLSSLELGDSALYFCASSVGVDQTQGYTFGSGTRLTVV.

The rearrangement joins TRBV19 to TRBJ1-1; D may be TRBD1 (6 bases). CDR1 and CDR2 (germline): LNHDA, SQIVND (reference sequence). The V gene lost 9 bases and the J gene lost 5 bases, with 16 bases spanning the gap. The CDR3 totals 13 residues. CDR3 sequence: CASTRGGATEAFF. The CDR3 DNA follows: TGTGCCAGCACTAGGGGGGGGGCGACTGAAGCTTTCTTT. The entire variable domain, with the rest obtained from reference TRBV19 and TRBJ1-1, is as follows: DGGITQSPKYLFRKEGQNVTLSCEQNLNHDAMYWYRQDPGQGLRLIYYSQIVNDFQKGDIAEGYSVSREKKESFPLTVTSAQKNPTAFYLCASTRGGATEAFFGQGTRLTVV.

The V and J genes are TRBV11-2 and TRBJ1-5, with a possible D match to TRBD1 (6 bases). The V and J ends lost 1 base and 0 bases respectively, with 7 bases between them. The CDR3 has 15 residues. Germline V gives CDR1 SGHAT, CDR2 FQNNGV. In DNA form, the CDR3 reads TGTGCCAGCAGCTTAGCACAGGGTAGCAATCAGCCCCAGCATTTT. This sequence encodes CASSLAQGSNQPQHF.

The rearrangement uses TRBV5-6 and TRBJ2-7; 8 positions agree with TRBD1. The J segment lost 1 base and the V segment lost 3 bases, leaving 6 bases of the junction unmatched. There are 15 residues in the CDR3. The V gene's germline CDR1 is SGHDT and CDR2 YYEEEE. In nucleotides, the CDR3 is TGTGCCAGCAGCTCTGGACAGGGAATTTCCTACGAGCAGTACTTC. This gives the protein CASSSGQGISYEQYF.